These T cell receptor beta chains were read from a single sample in a study of cytomegalovirus exposure and HLA in healthy donors. The table came from immunoSEQ multiplex PCR; TCRdb's copy has only in-frame clones and leaves some out. The sample has fewer than 200,000 clones; 70% to 85% are singletons. The source material was PBMCs. These receptors originate from a man aged 35 to 55 in good health and CMV-seropositive. CDR3s include the opening cysteine and the closing phenylalanine or tryptophan. Each record gives: V gene, J gene, clone size, D gene, CDR3 DNA, CDR3 protein. D genes are given only for firm matches. A clone size is listed for some rows: how often the clone was seen (once, few, many), or a class if it is expanded.

v_gene: TRBV5-4; j_gene: TRBJ1-6; abundance: .; d_gene: .; CDR3nt: TGTGCCAGCAGCCCAGGGAGGGTGGATTCACCCCTCCACTTT; CDR3aa: CASSPGRVDSPLHF
v_gene: TRBV11-2; j_gene: TRBJ2-3; abundance: few; d_gene: TRBD2; CDR3nt: TGTGCCAGCAGCCCCTGGACTAGCGGGGGGGCAGGTGATACGCAGTATTTT; CDR3aa: CASSPWTSGGAGDTQYF
v_gene: TRBV4-1; j_gene: TRBJ2-1; abundance: few; d_gene: .; CDR3nt: TGCGCCAGCAGCCAAGAGGAGGGGGGGGGTTCAAATGAGCAGTTCTTC; CDR3aa: CASSQEEGGGSNEQFF
v_gene: TRBV28; j_gene: TRBJ1-2; abundance: .; d_gene: TRBD1; CDR3nt: TGTGCCAGCAGTTTTGCGGGACAGGGCTACTATGGCTACACCTTC; CDR3aa: CASSFAGQGYYGYTF
v_gene: TRBV6-5; j_gene: TRBJ1-1; abundance: .; d_gene: .; CDR3nt: TGTGCCAGCAGAGCGGGAGCCTCGAACACTGAAGCTTTCTTT; CDR3aa: CASRAGASNTEAFF
v_gene: TRBV5-4; j_gene: TRBJ2-5; abundance: .; d_gene: .; CDR3nt: TGTGCCGGATATGACAGGCCCCAAGAGACCCAGTACTTC; CDR3aa: CAGYDRPQETQYF
v_gene: TRBV7-7; j_gene: TRBJ2-2; abundance: .; d_gene: .; CDR3nt: TGTGCCAGCAGCTTAGCCTCCGGGACATTAAACACCGGGGAGCTGTTTTTT; CDR3aa: CASSLASGTLNTGELFF
v_gene: TRBV4-1; j_gene: TRBJ1-2; abundance: .; d_gene: .; CDR3nt: TGTGCCAGCAGCCCGCTCGGGGTATCGGCTAACTATGGCTACACCTTC; CDR3aa: CASSPLGVSANYGYTF
v_gene: TRBV11-3; j_gene: TRBJ2-1; abundance: .; d_gene: TRBD2; CDR3nt: TGTGCCAGCAGCTTAGGTTCTAGCGGGAGTGCCTACAATGAGCAGTTCTTC; CDR3aa: CASSLGSSGSAYNEQFF
v_gene: TRBV27; j_gene: TRBJ2-3; abundance: .; d_gene: .; CDR3nt: TGTGCCAGCGGACTAGGGGGGGTGGATACGCAGTATTTT; CDR3aa: CASGLGGVDTQYF
v_gene: TRBV18; j_gene: TRBJ2-5; abundance: .; d_gene: .; CDR3nt: TGTGCCAGCTCACCATTCAGGGAAGAGACCCAGTACTTC; CDR3aa: CASSPFREETQYF
v_gene: TRBV18; j_gene: TRBJ2-5; abundance: once; d_gene: TRBD1; CDR3nt: TGTGCCAGCTCACCATGGGACAGGGGTGAAGAGACCCAGTACTTC; CDR3aa: CASSPWDRGEETQYF
v_gene: TRBV18; j_gene: TRBJ2-7; abundance: .; d_gene: TRBD1; CDR3nt: TGTGCCAGCTCATGGACAGGGGGAAACGAGCAGTACTTC; CDR3aa: CASSWTGGNEQYF
v_gene: TRBV5-1; j_gene: TRBJ2-3; abundance: .; d_gene: TRBD2; CDR3nt: TGCGCCAGCCGAGCTGGACTAGCAACTAGCACAGATACGCAGTATTTT; CDR3aa: CASRAGLATSTDTQYF
v_gene: TRBV9; j_gene: TRBJ2-3; abundance: few; d_gene: TRBD2; CDR3nt: TGTGCCAGCAGCGTAGAGGGACTAGGGGGAGGAAATACGCAGTATTTT; CDR3aa: CASSVEGLGGGNTQYF
v_gene: TRBV28; j_gene: TRBJ2-5; abundance: .; d_gene: TRBD2; CDR3nt: TGTGCCAGCAGTTCCTCGACTAGCGGGAGGGCCCAGGAGACCCAGTACTTC; CDR3aa: CASSSSTSGRAQETQYF
v_gene: TRBV11-2; j_gene: TRBJ2-3; abundance: .; d_gene: TRBD2; CDR3nt: TGTGCCAGCAGCCCGGGACTACCCACAGATACGCAGTATTTT; CDR3aa: CASSPGLPTDTQYF
v_gene: TRBV2; j_gene: TRBJ1-1; abundance: .; d_gene: .; CDR3nt: TGTGCCAGCAGTGAACATCCAGCTAGAGCCAACACTGAAGCTTTCTTT; CDR3aa: CASSEHPARANTEAFF
v_gene: TRBV2; j_gene: TRBJ2-3; abundance: .; d_gene: .; CDR3nt: TGTGCCAGCAGCCCGGGTGGGTCCCTCACAGATACGCAGTATTTT; CDR3aa: CASSPGGSLTDTQYF
v_gene: TRBV14; j_gene: TRBJ1-2; abundance: .; d_gene: .; CDR3nt: TGTGCCAGCAGCCAAGTTAGGGGTGCCTATGGCTACACCTTC; CDR3aa: CASSQVRGAYGYTF
v_gene: TRBV2; j_gene: TRBJ2-5; abundance: once; d_gene: TRBD1; CDR3nt: TGTGCCAGCAGCCCGGACAGGTCCTGGGAGACCCAGTACTTC; CDR3aa: CASSPDRSWETQYF
v_gene: TRBV7-6; j_gene: TRBJ2-2; abundance: .; d_gene: TRBD2; CDR3nt: TGTGCCAGCAGCTTAGCGCAGCGGGGGGGCCCGAACACCGGGGAGCTGTTTTTT; CDR3aa: CASSLAQRGGPNTGELFF
v_gene: TRBV6-5; j_gene: TRBJ2-1; abundance: .; d_gene: TRBD2; CDR3nt: TGTGCCAGCAGTTCACTTAGGACTAGCCGTGAGCAGTTCTTC; CDR3aa: CASSSLRTSREQFF
v_gene: TRBV7-2; j_gene: TRBJ2-7; abundance: .; d_gene: .; CDR3nt: TGTGCCAGCAGCTTACAACTAGCTGGGGAGCAGTACTTC; CDR3aa: CASSLQLAGEQYF
v_gene: TRBV5-4; j_gene: TRBJ2-1; abundance: .; d_gene: TRBD2; CDR3nt: TGTGCCAGCAGCTTTGGACTAGCGGGGTCCTACAATGAGCAGTTCTTC; CDR3aa: CASSFGLAGSYNEQFF
v_gene: TRBV4-1; j_gene: TRBJ2-7; abundance: .; d_gene: .; CDR3nt: TGCGCCAGCAGCCAGGGAGGTCTCTACGAGCAGTACTTC; CDR3aa: CASSQGGLYEQYF
v_gene: TRBV9; j_gene: TRBJ2-5; abundance: .; d_gene: .; CDR3nt: TGTGCCAGCGACGGGGGTGCAGGGGGGAAAGAGACCCAGTACTTC; CDR3aa: CASDGGAGGKETQYF
v_gene: TRBV4-3; j_gene: TRBJ2-3; abundance: .; d_gene: TRBD2; CDR3nt: TGCGCCAGCAGCCAGGGGACTAGCGGGAGCGGTCTCGGAGATACGCAGTATTTT; CDR3aa: CASSQGTSGSGLGDTQYF
v_gene: TRBV11-3; j_gene: TRBJ2-2; abundance: .; d_gene: .; CDR3nt: TGTGCCAGCAGCTTTGGGGAGACCGGGGAGCTGTTTTTT; CDR3aa: CASSFGETGELFF
v_gene: TRBV6-1; j_gene: TRBJ2-7; abundance: few; d_gene: .; CDR3nt: TGTGCCAGCAGGCCCCCGGGGGATACCTACGAGCAGTACTTC; CDR3aa: CASRPPGDTYEQYF
v_gene: TRBV18; j_gene: TRBJ1-1; abundance: few; d_gene: .; CDR3nt: TGTGCCAGCTCACGCCCGGGGGGGGCGGAAGCTTTCTTT; CDR3aa: CASSRPGGAEAFF
v_gene: TRBV9; j_gene: TRBJ2-1; abundance: .; d_gene: TRBD1; CDR3nt: TGTGCCAGCAGCGTAGCCGGGACAGGGTTGTACAATGAGCAGTTCTTC; CDR3aa: CASSVAGTGLYNEQFF
v_gene: TRBV29-1; j_gene: TRBJ2-3; abundance: .; d_gene: TRBD2; CDR3nt: TGCAGCGTTGCTAGCGGGGCAGCTAGCACAGATACGCAGTATTTT; CDR3aa: CSVASGAASTDTQYF
v_gene: TRBV7-9; j_gene: TRBJ2-7; abundance: .; d_gene: TRBD2; CDR3nt: TGTTCCAGCAGCTCCTTACTAGCGGGGGCCTACGAGCAGTACTTC; CDR3aa: CSSSSLLAGAYEQYF
v_gene: TRBV5-1; j_gene: TRBJ1-2; abundance: few; d_gene: .; CDR3nt: TGCGCCAGCAGCCCAGACCGGGGGTTAAACTATGGCTACACCTTC; CDR3aa: CASSPDRGLNYGYTF
v_gene: TRBV27; j_gene: TRBJ2-1; abundance: .; d_gene: TRBD1; CDR3nt: TGTGCCAGTTCCATGGAGACAGGGTGGCAGGACAATGAGCAGTTCTTC; CDR3aa: CASSMETGWQDNEQFF
v_gene: TRBV5-1; j_gene: TRBJ2-3; abundance: once; d_gene: .; CDR3nt: TGCGCCAGCAGCCAAGCGGGTCGCTCCACAGATACGCAGTATTTT; CDR3aa: CASSQAGRSTDTQYF
v_gene: TRBV7-3; j_gene: TRBJ1-2; abundance: .; d_gene: TRBD1; CDR3nt: TGTGCCAGCAGCTCCGGACAGGGGGCTGGTGGCTACACCTTC; CDR3aa: CASSSGQGAGGYTF
v_gene: TRBV28; j_gene: TRBJ2-1; abundance: .; d_gene: TRBD2; CDR3nt: TGTGCCAGCAGTTTATGGGTAGCGGGAGTGAATGAGCAGTTCTTC; CDR3aa: CASSLWVAGVNEQFF
v_gene: TRBV4-1; j_gene: TRBJ2-7; abundance: .; d_gene: TRBD1; CDR3nt: TGCGCCAGCAGCCAAGGGGACAGGGACTCCTACGAGCAGTACTTC; CDR3aa: CASSQGDRDSYEQYF
v_gene: TRBV2; j_gene: TRBJ2-7; abundance: .; d_gene: .; CDR3nt: TGTGCCAGCAGGGAAGATTCCTACGAGCAGTACTTC; CDR3aa: CASREDSYEQYF
v_gene: TRBV11-3; j_gene: TRBJ2-7; abundance: .; d_gene: .; CDR3nt: TGTGCCAGCAGCTTTACAGGATCCTACGAGCAGTACTTC; CDR3aa: CASSFTGSYEQYF
v_gene: TRBV28; j_gene: TRBJ2-3; abundance: .; d_gene: TRBD2; CDR3nt: TGTGCCAGCAGCCGCCGAGCGGGAGGTCCTAGCACAGATACGCAGTATTTT; CDR3aa: CASSRRAGGPSTDTQYF
v_gene: TRBV30; j_gene: TRBJ2-7; abundance: .; d_gene: TRBD1; CDR3nt: TGTGCCTGGACTACCGGGACAGGGCCCTACGAGCAGTACTTC; CDR3aa: CAWTTGTGPYEQYF
v_gene: TRBV5-4; j_gene: TRBJ2-2; abundance: .; d_gene: TRBD2; CDR3nt: TGTGCCAGCAGCCCGAGGGCACTAGCGGGGGGACTCGGCGGGGAGCTGTTTTTT; CDR3aa: CASSPRALAGGLGGELFF
v_gene: TRBV4-2; j_gene: TRBJ2-5; abundance: .; d_gene: .; CDR3nt: TGTGCCAGCAGCCAAGATATAGAGACGGCGGTCCCTGATGAGGAGACCCAGTACTTC; CDR3aa: CASSQDIETAVPDEETQYF
v_gene: TRBV2; j_gene: TRBJ1-5; abundance: .; d_gene: .; CDR3nt: TGTGCCAGCAGTGAAGCGGACAGTTATCAGCCCCAGCATTTT; CDR3aa: CASSEADSYQPQHF
v_gene: TRBV6-4; j_gene: TRBJ2-3; abundance: .; d_gene: .; CDR3nt: TGTGCCAGCAGCCCTGCAGGGGCCCGCACAGATACGCAGTATTTT; CDR3aa: CASSPAGARTDTQYF
v_gene: TRBV5-5; j_gene: TRBJ2-1; abundance: few; d_gene: .; CDR3nt: TGTGCCAGCAGCTTGGTCGGCGGGGCAGGACACGGGCAGTTCTTC; CDR3aa: CASSLVGGAGHGQFF
v_gene: TRBV7-8; j_gene: TRBJ2-7; abundance: .; d_gene: TRBD2; CDR3nt: TGTGCCAGCAGCCTCGGACTAGCGGGAGGAAATATCCACGAGCAGTACTTC; CDR3aa: CASSLGLAGGNIHEQYF
v_gene: TRBV6-5; j_gene: TRBJ2-7; abundance: .; d_gene: .; CDR3nt: TGTGCCAGCAGTTACGAGTCCTCCTACGAGCAGTACTTC; CDR3aa: CASSYESSYEQYF
v_gene: TRBV4-2; j_gene: TRBJ2-7; abundance: .; d_gene: .; CDR3nt: TGTGCCAGCAGCCAACGTGCGGGGAGTTACGAGCAGTACTTC; CDR3aa: CASSQRAGSYEQYF